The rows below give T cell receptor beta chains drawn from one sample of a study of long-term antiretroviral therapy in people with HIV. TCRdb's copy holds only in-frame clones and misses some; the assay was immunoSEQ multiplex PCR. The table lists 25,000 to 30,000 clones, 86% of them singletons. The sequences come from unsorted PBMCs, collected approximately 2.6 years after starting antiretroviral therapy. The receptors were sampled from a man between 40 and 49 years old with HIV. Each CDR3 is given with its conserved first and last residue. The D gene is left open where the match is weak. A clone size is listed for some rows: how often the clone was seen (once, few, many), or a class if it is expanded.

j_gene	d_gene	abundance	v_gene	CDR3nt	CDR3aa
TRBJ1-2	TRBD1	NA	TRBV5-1	TGCGCCAGCAGCGTCGAGCCGGGACAGAGTAACTATGGCTACACCTTC	CASSVEPGQSNYGYTF
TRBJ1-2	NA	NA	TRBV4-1	TGCGCCAGCAGCCAAGTAGGGGGGGCGCTTGGCTACACCTTC	CASSQVGGALGYTF
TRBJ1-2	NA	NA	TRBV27	TGTGCCAGCAGCTCCTTCGGGGGTCCCAACTATGGCTACACCTTC	CASSSFGGPNYGYTF
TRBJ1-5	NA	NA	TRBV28	TGTGCCAGCAGTTTATGGCGGGGCAATCAGCCCCAGCATTTT	CASSLWRGNQPQHF
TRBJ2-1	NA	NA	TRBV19	TGTGCCAGTAGTACTATGAGTGGGGGATACAATGAGCAGTTCTTC	CASSTMSGGYNEQFF
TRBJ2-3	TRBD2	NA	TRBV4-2	TGTGCCAGCAGCCAAGATAAAAGTAGCGGGGGAAGCACAGATACGCAGTATTTT	CASSQDKSSGGSTDTQYF
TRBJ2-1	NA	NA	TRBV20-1	TGCAGTCGCCTGAAGGGGAATGAGCAGTTCTTC	CSRLKGNEQFF
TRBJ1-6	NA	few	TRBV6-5	TGTGCCAGCAGTCTACGGGGGGGAGCTAGTTCACCCCTCCACTTT	CASSLRGGASSPLHF
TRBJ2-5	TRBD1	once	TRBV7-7	TGTGCTAGCAGCTTAATTGGACAGGAAGAGACCCAGTACTTC	CASSLIGQEETQYF
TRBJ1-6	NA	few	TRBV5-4	TGTGCCAGCAGCTTGGATATAGGACAGCAATCACCCCTCCACTTT	CASSLDIGQQSPLHF
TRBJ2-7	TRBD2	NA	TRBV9	TGTGCCAGCAGCGTAGCGACTAGCGGGGGGGCCTACGAGCAGTACTTC	CASSVATSGGAYEQYF
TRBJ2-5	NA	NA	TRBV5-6	TGTGCCAGCAGCCCCAGAGGGGGAAGGGAGACCCAGTACTTC	CASSPRGGRETQYF
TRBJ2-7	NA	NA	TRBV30	TGTGCCTGGAATCAAGGGGGGGCCTACGAGCAGTACTTC	CAWNQGGAYEQYF
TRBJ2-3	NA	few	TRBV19	TGTGCCAGTACTCCAGGGGATATAGATACGCAGTATTTT	CASTPGDIDTQYF
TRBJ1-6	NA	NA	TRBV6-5	TGTGCCAGCAGTTGGGGCTCCTATAATTCACCCCTCCACTTT	CASSWGSYNSPLHF
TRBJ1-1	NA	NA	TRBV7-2	TGTGCCAGCAGCTTAAGGCCAGGAGAGAACACTGAAGCTTTCTTT	CASSLRPGENTEAFF
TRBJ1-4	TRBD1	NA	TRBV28	TGTGCCAGCAGTCCAGCAGGGGGACGGAATGAAAAACTGTTTTTT	CASSPAGGRNEKLFF
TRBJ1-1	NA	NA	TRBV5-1	TGCGCCAGCAGCGTCCAACAGGGAATGAACACTGAAGCTTTCTTT	CASSVQQGMNTEAFF
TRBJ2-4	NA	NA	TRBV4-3	TGCGCCAGCAGCCAAGAAACTAATCAGGTTCAGTTCGCCAAAAACATTCAGTACTTC	CASSQETNQVQFAKNIQYF
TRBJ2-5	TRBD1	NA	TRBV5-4	TGTGCCAGCAGCCTTGGACAGGGGGCAAAAGAGACCCAGTACTTC	CASSLGQGAKETQYF